This T cell receptor beta chain is from a study of T cell repertoires in cytomegalovirus infection. Notes on the study in general: The cumulative frequency of public TCR beta families identified carriers of CMV plus the relevant HLA.

TCRdb passed the reads through MiXCR, listing each CDR3 protein once. This table holds approximately 130,000 distinct CDR3 sequences, more than 20% found once. For this clonotype: The antigen is not known.

The clonotype was recovered from a human donor in good health (CMV status not recorded). Some clones in this sample may be carry-over from other donors' samples. Sequencing input: PBMCs, sequenced either directly or after in vitro stimulation (not recorded which).

The CDR3 loop is CASSELSGPTYEQYF. CDR3 DNA: TGTGCCAGCAGCGAGTTATCGGGACCGACATACGAGCAGTACTTC. The gene calls are TRBV11-3 and TRBJ2-7; the D gene could be TRBD1 or TRBD2 (5 bases each). Germline V gene sequence: CDR1 SGHNT, CDR2 YENEEA. Trimming removed 5 bases at V and 4 bases at J, with 18 bases between. There are 15 residues in the CDR3.